The T cell receptor beta chain under discussion was sequenced for a study of T cell responses to AZD1222 COVID-19 vaccine. Study as a whole: Timing groups of about 4 and about 12 weeks for second doses were pooled.

The CDR3 has 18 amino acids. V lost 5 bases to trimming and J lost 8 bases; unmatched junction nucleotides: 14. Per the germline V gene, CDR1 is LGHNA and CDR2 is YNFKEQ. The data were produced by immunoSEQ multiplex PCR, yet TCRdb's version contains in-frame clones alone and is incomplete. Of around 130,000 clones in the sample, about 93% are singletons; the top ten hold about 5%. The sample in question was peripheral blood, obtained on day 0 of AZD1222 vaccination. This TCR was recovered from an adult in good health. The chain joins TRBV4-2 to TRBJ2-1, with 14 nucleotides matching TRBD2. CDR3 sequence reads: CASSFRLAGGPGADEQFF. The CDR3 nucleotides are TGTGCCAGCAGCTTTCGACTAGCGGGAGGGCCGGGGGCCGATGAGCAGTTCTTC.